The 21 T cell receptor beta chains below were found in one sample sequenced in a study of blood T cell repertoires in COVID-19. Method: immunoSEQ multiplex PCR; TCRdb's copy keeps in-frame clones and lacks some. The sample has about 250,000 clones; over 80% are singletons. Sequencing used PBMCs or T cells enriched from blood (not recorded which). Source of these receptors: a middle-aged woman who had been exposed to COVID-19.

This clone was found a few times. The gene calls are TRBV6-4 and TRBJ2-3, with D possibly TRBD2 on 5 matching bases. The germline gives CDR1 MRHNA, CDR2 SNTAGT. The V and J ends lost 4 bases and 4 bases respectively, with 18 bases between them. CDR3 length: 16 amino acids. The DNA of the CDR3 is TGTGCCAGCAGTGCTCATAGCGACCCAGGATCAGATACGCAGTATTTT. Amino acid sequence: CASSAHSDPGSDTQYF.

This clone was picked up a small number of times. V gene TRBV13 combines with J gene TRBJ1-6; the D is unclear. V shed 5 bases and J shed 5 bases, with 13 bases lying between them. From germline, CDR1 is PRHDT and CDR2 FYEKMQ (reference sequence). The CDR3 runs to 15 residues. The CDR3 bases are TGTGCCAGCAGCCAAGCGGGCAAAGATAATTCACCCCTCCACTTT. Protein sequence: CASSQAGKDNSPLHF.

This rearrangement joins TRBV10-3 to TRBJ1-6; weak D call: TRBD1 (6 bases). Trimming cost V 3 bases and J 4 bases, with 7 bases left between them. Per the germline V gene, CDR1 is ENHRY and CDR2 is SYGVKD. The length of the CDR3 is 14 residues. In nucleotides, the CDR3 is TGTGCCATCAGTGATGGACAGTATAATTCACCCCTCCACTTT. Translation: CAISDGQYNSPLHF.

The V and J genes are TRBV5-8 and TRBJ1-3; D uncertain. V was cut by 0 bases and J by 0 bases, with 13 bases left in between. Germline lookup yields CDR1 SGHTS and CDR2 YDEGEE. CDR3 length: 17 amino acids. The CDR3 DNA reads as TGTGCCAGCAGCTTGGGAGCGGGTCCCATCTCTGGAAACACCATATATTTT. The encoded protein is CASSLGAGPISGNTIYF.

This chain joins TRBV12-3 or TRBV12-4 and TRBJ2-1, with a possible D match to TRBD1 (6 bases). Trimming took 9 bases from V and 7 from J, leaving 7 bases between them. The CDR3 has 10 residues. The DNA for the CDR3 is TGTGCCAGTCAGGGGAATGAGCAGTTCTTC. Translating it yields CASQGNEQFF.

V gene TRBV6-5 combines with J gene TRBJ2-1; 7 bases line up with TRBD2. V lost 6 bases, J lost 8 bases, and 7 bases stayed unmatched. The CDR3 sequence is 13 residues long. Germline lookup yields CDR1 MNHEY and CDR2 SVGAGI. The CDR3 region is CASRWEGKYEQFF. The CDR3 DNA reads as TGTGCCAGCAGGTGGGAGGGGAAGTATGAGCAGTTCTTC.

This chain links TRBV28 with TRBJ1-4; TRBD1 is a possible D gene (6 bases). In germline, CDR1 is MDHEN, CDR2 SYDVKM. The CDR3 covers 14 residues. The V end was cut by 6 bases, the J end by 6 bases, with 14 bases between. This chain's CDR3 is CASSQGGDDEKLFF. The CDR3 DNA reads TGTGCCAGCAGCCAAGGGGGGGATGATGAAAAACTGTTTTTT.

The chain carries TRBV20-1 and TRBJ1-1; 8 bases fit TRBD1. The CDR3 runs 10 residues. Germline V lookup: CDR1 DFQATT, CDR2 SNEGSKA (reference sequence). CDR3 sequence (DNA): TGCAACCCGGGACAGGCGAAAGCTTTCTTT. Its translation: CNPGQAKAFF.

As for this clone: The junction and the germline gene differ at one end; a read error may be behind it. The chain employs TRBV5-1 and TRBJ2-1, with 8 bases that match TRBD2. Germline assignment: CDR1 SGHRS and CDR2 YFSETQ. CDR3 size: 18 residues. CDR3 region: CASSSPPLPREDYNEQFF. The DNA for the CDR3 is TGTGCCAGCAGCTCCCCCCCTCTACCGCGGGAGGACTACAATGAGCAGTTCTTC.

CDR3 nucleotide sequence: TGTGCCAGTAGTATGGGGACTAGGGGTAAGGATGAGCAGTTCTTC. This translates into CASSMGTRGKDEQFF. The chain links TRBV19 to TRBJ2-1; the match to TRBD2 covers 8 bases. Per the germline V gene, CDR1 is LNHDA and CDR2 is SQIVND (reference sequence). The CDR3 consists of 15 residues. The J segment lost 8 bases and the V segment lost 3 bases, leaving 9 bases of the junction unmatched. The variable domain in full, completed from reference TRBV19 and TRBJ2-1, reads DGGITQSPKYLFRKEGQNVTLSCEQNLNHDAMYWYRQDPGQGLRLIYYSQIVNDFQKGDIAEGYSVSREKKESFPLTVTSAQKNPTAFYLCASSMGTRGKDEQFFGPGTRLTVL.

V and J are TRBV28 and TRBJ1-5; the D is unclear. There are 15 residues in the CDR3. V lost 8 bases, J lost 0 bases, and 14 bases lay in between. The germline gives CDR1 MDHEN, CDR2 SYDVKM. As DNA, the CDR3 is TGTGCCAGCTTCAGGAGGTTGGTTAGCAATCAGCCCCAGCATTTT. Residues: CASFRRLVSNQPQHF. Based on the CDR3 plus reference TRBV28 and TRBJ1-5, the full variable domain is DVKVTQSSRYLVKRTGEKVFLECVQDMDHENMFWYRQDPGLGLRLIYFSYDVKMKEKGDIPEGYSVSREKKERFSLILESASTNQTSMYLCASFRRLVSNQPQHFGDGTRLSIL.

The V and J genes are TRBV19 and TRBJ2-1; D is uncertain. Between the trimmed V and J ends, which lost 5 bases and 7 bases, there was a span of 12 bases. CDR3 length: 13 amino acids. Germline V CDR1 and CDR2: LNHDA, SQIVND (reference sequence). The CDR3 protein is CASSRNSLNEQFF. In DNA, the CDR3 is TGTGCCAGTAGTCGTAACAGTTTGAATGAGCAGTTCTTC.

This clone has just one count. J is TRBJ2-1 and V is TRBV20-1; 9 nucleotides match TRBD2. V lost 3 bases, J lost 1 base, and 4 bases stayed unmatched. This CDR3 has 15 amino acids. The germline V gene encodes CDR1 DFQATT and CDR2 SNEGSKA (reference sequence). The CDR3 loop is CSASRREGSYNEQFF. DNA for the CDR3: TGCAGTGCTAGTCGGCGGGAGGGGTCCTACAATGAGCAGTTCTTC.

As for this clone: Relative to the germline gene, one junction end is altered; a read error may explain this. This chain joins TRBV5-1 and TRBJ2-5, with 7 positions matching TRBD1. The CDR3 runs 16 residues. CDR1 is SGHRS and CDR2 is YFSETQ in the germline V gene. The CDR3 spells CASSRTGTERQETQYF. DNA for the CDR3: TGTGCCAGCAGCAGGACCGGGACAGAACGCCAAGAGACCCAGTACTTC.

This chain connects TRBV7-9 to TRBJ2-3; weak D call: TRBD2 (6 bases). Trimming pared 5 bases from V and 3 bases from J, leaving 18 bases between. Germline loops: CDR1 SEHNR, CDR2 FQNEAQ (reference sequence). The CDR3 sequence is 16 residues long. The CDR3 spells CASSEKTRELTDTQYF. The CDR3 DNA reads TGTGCCAGCAGCGAGAAGACACGGGAGCTTACAGATACGCAGTATTTT.

The count of this clone is one. V usage is TRBV2 and J usage is TRBJ2-2, with D possibly being TRBD2 (5 bases). Germline V gene sequence: CDR1 SNHLY, CDR2 FYNNEI. The CDR3 is 15 residues long. V was trimmed by 6 bases and J by 3 bases, leaving 14 bases between them. As DNA, the CDR3 is TGTGCCAGCAGGACCGGGCGGGCGCACACCGGGGAGCTGTTTTTT. This gives the protein CASRTGRAHTGELFF.

This chain connects TRBV7-3 to TRBJ1-1; no definite D call. The CDR3 spans 12 residues. Trimming shortened V by 6 bases and J by 4 bases, and 9 bases separated the two germline ends. Germline V gene sequence: CDR1 SGHTA, CDR2 FQGTGA. For the CDR3, the DNA is TGTGCCAGCAGGGGGAGTGGCACTGAAGCTTTCTTT. Translating gives CASRGSGTEAFF.

The rearrangement uses TRBV4-2 and TRBJ2-1; the D gene is possibly TRBD1 (6 bases). V was cut by 3 bases and J by 2 bases, with 17 bases left in between. This CDR3 contains 17 residues. Germline CDR1 reads LGHNA; CDR2 reads YNFKEQ. CDR3 in DNA: TGTGCCAGCAGCCACACAGGGTGGGGGATCCCCTACAATGAGCAGTTCTTC. It yields the protein CASSHTGWGIPYNEQFF.

The J gene is TRBJ2-5, the V gene TRBV5-6; D is perhaps TRBD2 (5 bases). Germline values: CDR1 SGHDT, CDR2 YYEEEE. The length of the CDR3 is 14 residues. Trimming stripped 3 bases from V and 2 bases from J, with 11 bases between. CDR3 amino acids: CASSSGLAQETQYF. The CDR3 nucleotides are TGTGCCAGCAGCTCCGGGCTAGCTCAAGAGACCCAGTACTTC.

The chain couples TRBV29-1 to TRBJ1-5, with TRBD1 matching over 7 bases. The CDR3 has 12 residues. The trim removed 7 bases at V and 6 bases at J, leaving 6 bases unmatched. Germline-derived CDR1 and CDR2 are SQVTM and ANQGSEA. CDR3 sequence reads: CSAAGGGQPQHF. CDR3 in DNA: TGCAGCGCCGCAGGGGGAGGTCAGCCCCAGCATTTT.

The genes are TRBV18 and TRBJ1-4; 10 bases line up with TRBD1. This CDR3 region has 14 residues. V lost 5 bases, J lost 8 bases, and 5 bases stayed unmatched. CDR1 KGHSH and CDR2 LQKENI come from the germline V gene. The CDR3 DNA reads TGTGCCAGCTCATTCGGGACAGGGGACGAAAAACTGTTTTTT. Translated: CASSFGTGDEKLFF.